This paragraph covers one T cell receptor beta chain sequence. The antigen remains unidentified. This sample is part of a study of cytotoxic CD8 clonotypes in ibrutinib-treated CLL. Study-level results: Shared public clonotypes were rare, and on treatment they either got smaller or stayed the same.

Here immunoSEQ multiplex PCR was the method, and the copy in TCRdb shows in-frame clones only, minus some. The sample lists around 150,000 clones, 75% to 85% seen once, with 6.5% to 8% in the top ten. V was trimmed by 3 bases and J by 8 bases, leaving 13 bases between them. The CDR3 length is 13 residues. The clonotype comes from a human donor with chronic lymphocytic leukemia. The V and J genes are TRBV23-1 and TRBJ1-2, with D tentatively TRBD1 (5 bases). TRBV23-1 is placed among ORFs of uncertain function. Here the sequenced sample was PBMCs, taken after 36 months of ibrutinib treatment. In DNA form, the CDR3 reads TGCGCCAGCAGTCACTATTCGGGGGACGGCTACACCTTC. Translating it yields CASSHYSGDGYTF.